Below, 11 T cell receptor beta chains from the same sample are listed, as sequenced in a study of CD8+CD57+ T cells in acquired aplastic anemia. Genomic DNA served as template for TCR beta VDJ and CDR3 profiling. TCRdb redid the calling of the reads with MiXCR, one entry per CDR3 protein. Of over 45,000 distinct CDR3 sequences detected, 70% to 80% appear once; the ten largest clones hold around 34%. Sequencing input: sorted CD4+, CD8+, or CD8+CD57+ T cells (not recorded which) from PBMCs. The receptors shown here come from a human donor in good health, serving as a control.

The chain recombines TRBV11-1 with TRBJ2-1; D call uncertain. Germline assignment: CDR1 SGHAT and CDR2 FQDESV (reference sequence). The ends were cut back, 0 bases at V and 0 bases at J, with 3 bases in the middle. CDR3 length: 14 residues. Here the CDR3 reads CASSLADSYNEQFF. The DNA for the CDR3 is TGTGCCAGCAGCTTAGCCGACTCCTACAATGAGCAGTTCTTC.

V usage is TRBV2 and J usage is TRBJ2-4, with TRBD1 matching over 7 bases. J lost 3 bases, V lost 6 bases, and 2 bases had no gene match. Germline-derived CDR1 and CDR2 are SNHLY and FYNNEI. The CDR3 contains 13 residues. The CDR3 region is CASRGTVKNIQYF. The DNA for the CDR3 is TGTGCCAGCAGGGGGACAGTCAAAAACATTCAGTACTTC.

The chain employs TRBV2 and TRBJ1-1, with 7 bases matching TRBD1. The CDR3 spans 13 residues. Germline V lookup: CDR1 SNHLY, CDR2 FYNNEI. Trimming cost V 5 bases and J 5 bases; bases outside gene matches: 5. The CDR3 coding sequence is TGTGCCAGCAGTAACAGGGGTATGACTGAAGCTTTCTTT. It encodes CASSNRGMTEAFF.

The CDR3 bases are TGTGCCAGCAGCTTAGAGGTCGGGGTTGCTGAAGCTTTCTTT. Its protein is CASSLEVGVAEAFF. J is TRBJ1-1 and V is TRBV7-3, with D unclear. The V end was cut by 2 bases, the J end by 6 bases, with 13 bases between. The CDR3 runs to 14 residues. Germline V gene data show CDR1 as SGHTA and CDR2 as FQGTGA. The variable domain in full, with the rest retrieved from reference TRBV7-3 and TRBJ1-1, is GAGVSQTPSNKVTEKGKYVELRCDPISGHTALYWYRQSLGQGPEFLIYFQGTGAADDSGLPNDRFFAVRPEGSVSTLKIQRTERGDSAVYLCASSLEVGVAEAFFGQGTRLTVV.

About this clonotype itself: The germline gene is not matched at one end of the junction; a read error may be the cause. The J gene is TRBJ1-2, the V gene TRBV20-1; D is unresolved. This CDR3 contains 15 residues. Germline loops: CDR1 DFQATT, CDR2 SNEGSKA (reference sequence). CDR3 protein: CSARDRETGSYGCTF. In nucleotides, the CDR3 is TGCAGTGCTAGAGATCGGGAGACCGGGAGCTATGGCTGCACCTTC.

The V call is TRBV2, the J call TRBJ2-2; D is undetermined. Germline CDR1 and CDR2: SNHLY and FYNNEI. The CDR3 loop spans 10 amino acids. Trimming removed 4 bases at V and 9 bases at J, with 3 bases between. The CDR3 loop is CASSGRELFF. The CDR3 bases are TGTGCCAGCAGTGGAAGGGAGCTGTTTTTT.

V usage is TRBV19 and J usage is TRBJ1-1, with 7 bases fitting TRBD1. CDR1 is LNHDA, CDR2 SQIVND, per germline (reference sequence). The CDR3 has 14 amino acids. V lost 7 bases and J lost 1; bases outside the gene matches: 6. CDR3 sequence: CASTYRGRNTEAFF. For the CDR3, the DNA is TGTGCCAGTACTTACAGGGGACGGAACACTGAAGCTTTCTTT. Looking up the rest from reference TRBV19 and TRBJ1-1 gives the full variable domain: DGGITQSPKYLFRKEGQNVTLSCEQNLNHDAMYWYRQDPGQGLRLIYYSQIVNDFQKGDIAEGYSVSREKKESFPLTVTSAQKNPTAFYLCASTYRGRNTEAFFGQGTRLTVV.

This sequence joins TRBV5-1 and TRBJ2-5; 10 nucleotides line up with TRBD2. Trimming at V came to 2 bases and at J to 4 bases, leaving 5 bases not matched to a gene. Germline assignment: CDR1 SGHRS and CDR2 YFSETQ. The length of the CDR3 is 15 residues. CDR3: CASSLLAGRLETQYF. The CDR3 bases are TGCGCCAGCAGCTTACTAGCGGGGAGACTAGAGACCCAGTACTTC.

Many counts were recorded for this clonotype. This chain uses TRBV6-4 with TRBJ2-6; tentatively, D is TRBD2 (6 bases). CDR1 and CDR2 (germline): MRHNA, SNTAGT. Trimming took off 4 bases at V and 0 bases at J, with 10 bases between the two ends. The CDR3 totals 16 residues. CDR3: CASSVQGGSGANVLTF. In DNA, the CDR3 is TGTGCCAGCAGTGTGCAGGGAGGCTCTGGGGCCAACGTCCTGACTTTC.

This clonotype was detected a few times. CDR3 region: CASSLDRGSNYEQYF. The CDR3 region has the DNA TGCGCCAGCAGTCTCGACAGGGGAAGTAACTACGAGCAGTACTTC. The chain couples TRBV10-1 to TRBJ2-7; 8 bases align to TRBD1. There are 15 residues in the CDR3. V shed 5 bases, J shed 3 bases, and the junction held 9 bases outside the gene matches. CDR1 is WNHNN, CDR2 SYGVQD, per germline (reference sequence).

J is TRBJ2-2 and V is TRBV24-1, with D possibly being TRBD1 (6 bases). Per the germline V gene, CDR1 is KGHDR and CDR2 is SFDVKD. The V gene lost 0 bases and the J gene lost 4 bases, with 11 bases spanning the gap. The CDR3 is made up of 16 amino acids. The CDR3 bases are TGTGCCACCAGTGATTTGGGGCAGGGGCTCACCGGGGAGCTGTTTTTT. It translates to CATSDLGQGLTGELFF.